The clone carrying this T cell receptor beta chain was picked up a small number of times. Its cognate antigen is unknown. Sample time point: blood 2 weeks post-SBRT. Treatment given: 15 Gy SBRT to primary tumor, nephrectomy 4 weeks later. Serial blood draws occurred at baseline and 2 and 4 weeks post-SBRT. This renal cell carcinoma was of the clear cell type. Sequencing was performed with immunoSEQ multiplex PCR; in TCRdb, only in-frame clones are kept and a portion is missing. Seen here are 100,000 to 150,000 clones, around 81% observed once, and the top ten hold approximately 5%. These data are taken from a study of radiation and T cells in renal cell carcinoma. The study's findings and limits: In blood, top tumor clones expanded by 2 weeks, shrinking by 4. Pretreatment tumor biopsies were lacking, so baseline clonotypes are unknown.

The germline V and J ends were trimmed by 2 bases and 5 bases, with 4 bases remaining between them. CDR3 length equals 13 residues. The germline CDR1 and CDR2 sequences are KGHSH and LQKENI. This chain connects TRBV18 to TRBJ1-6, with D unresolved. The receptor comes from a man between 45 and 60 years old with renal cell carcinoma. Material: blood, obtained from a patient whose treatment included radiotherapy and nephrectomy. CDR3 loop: CASSPGNNSPLHF. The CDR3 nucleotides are TGTGCCAGCTCACCAGGGAATAATTCACCCCTCCACTTT.